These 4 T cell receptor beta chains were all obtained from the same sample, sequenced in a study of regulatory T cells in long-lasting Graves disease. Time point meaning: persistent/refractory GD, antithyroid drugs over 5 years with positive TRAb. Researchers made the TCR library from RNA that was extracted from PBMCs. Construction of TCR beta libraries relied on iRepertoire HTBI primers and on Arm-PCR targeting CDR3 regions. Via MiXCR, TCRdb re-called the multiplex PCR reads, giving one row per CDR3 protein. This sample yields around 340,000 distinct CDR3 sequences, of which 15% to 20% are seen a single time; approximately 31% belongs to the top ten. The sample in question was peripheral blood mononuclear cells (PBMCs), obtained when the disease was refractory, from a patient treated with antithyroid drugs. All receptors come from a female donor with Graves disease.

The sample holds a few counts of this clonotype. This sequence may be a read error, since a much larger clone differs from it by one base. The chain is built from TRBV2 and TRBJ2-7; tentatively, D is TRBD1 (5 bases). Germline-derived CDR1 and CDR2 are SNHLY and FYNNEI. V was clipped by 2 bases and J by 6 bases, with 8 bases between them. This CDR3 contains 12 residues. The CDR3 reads CASSERGFEQYF. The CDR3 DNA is TGTGCCAGCAGTGAAAGGGGTTTCGAGCAGTACTTC.

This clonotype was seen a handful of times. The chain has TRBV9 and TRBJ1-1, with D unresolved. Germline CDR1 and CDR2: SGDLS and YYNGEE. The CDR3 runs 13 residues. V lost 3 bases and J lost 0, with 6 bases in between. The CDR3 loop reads CASSAVVNTEAFF. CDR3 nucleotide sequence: TGTGCCAGCAGCGCGGTGGTGAACACTGAAGCTTTCTTT.

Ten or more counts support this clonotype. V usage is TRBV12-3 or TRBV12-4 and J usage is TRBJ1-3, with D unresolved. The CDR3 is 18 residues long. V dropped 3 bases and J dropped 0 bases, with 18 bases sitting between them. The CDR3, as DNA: TGTGCCAGCAGTTTCGGAGGCCGAGCCGCCAGCTCTGGAAACACCATATATTTT. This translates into CASSFGGRAASSGNTIYF.

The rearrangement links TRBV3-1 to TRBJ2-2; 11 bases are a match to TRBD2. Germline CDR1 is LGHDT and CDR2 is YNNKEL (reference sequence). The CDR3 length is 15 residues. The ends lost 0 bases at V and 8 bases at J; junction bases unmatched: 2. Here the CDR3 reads CASSQDRTSGGELFF. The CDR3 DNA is TGTGCCAGCAGCCAAGATCGGACTAGCGGGGGGGAGCTGTTTTTT. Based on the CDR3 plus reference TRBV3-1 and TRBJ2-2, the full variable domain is DTAVSQTPKYLVTQMGNDKSIKCEQNLGHDTMYWYKQDSKKFLKIMFSYNNKELIINETVPNRFSPKSPDKAHLNLHINSLELGDSAVYFCASSQDRTSGGELFFGEGSRLTVL.